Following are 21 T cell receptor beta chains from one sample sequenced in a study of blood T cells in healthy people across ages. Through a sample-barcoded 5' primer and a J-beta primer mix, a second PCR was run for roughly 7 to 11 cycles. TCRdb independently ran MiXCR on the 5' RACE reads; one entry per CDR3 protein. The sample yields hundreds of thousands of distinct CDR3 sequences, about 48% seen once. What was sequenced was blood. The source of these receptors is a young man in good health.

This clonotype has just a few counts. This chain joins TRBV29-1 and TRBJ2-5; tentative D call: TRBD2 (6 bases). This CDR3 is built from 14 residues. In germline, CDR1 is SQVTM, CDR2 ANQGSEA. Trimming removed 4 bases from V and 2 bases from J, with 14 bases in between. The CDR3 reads CSVAAGSLQETQYF. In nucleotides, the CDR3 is TGCAGCGTTGCAGCGGGCAGCCTTCAAGAGACCCAGTACTTC.

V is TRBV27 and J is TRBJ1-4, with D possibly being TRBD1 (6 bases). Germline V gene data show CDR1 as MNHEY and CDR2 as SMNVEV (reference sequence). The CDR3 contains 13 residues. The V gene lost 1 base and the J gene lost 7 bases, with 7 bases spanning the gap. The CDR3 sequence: CASSLLGGEKLFF. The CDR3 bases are TGTGCCAGCAGTTTATTAGGGGGTGAAAAACTGTTTTTT.

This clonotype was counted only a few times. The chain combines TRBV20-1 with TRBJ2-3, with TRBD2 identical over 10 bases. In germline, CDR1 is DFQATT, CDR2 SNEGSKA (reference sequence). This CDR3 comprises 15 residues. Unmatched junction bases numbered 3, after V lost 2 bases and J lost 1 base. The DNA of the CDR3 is TGCAGTGCTAGACTAGCGGGGGCCCGCACAGATACGCAGTATTTT. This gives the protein CSARLAGARTDTQYF.

This chain's CDR3 is CASSQDPGSWGYTF. As DNA, the CDR3 is TGCGCCAGCAGCCAAGATCCCGGAAGTTGGGGCTACACCTTC. The chain combines TRBV4-1 with TRBJ1-2, with unresolved D. CDR1 is MGHRA, CDR2 YSYEKL, per germline. The CDR3 consists of 14 residues. V was shortened by 0 bases and J by 8 bases, with 13 bases between the two germline ends.

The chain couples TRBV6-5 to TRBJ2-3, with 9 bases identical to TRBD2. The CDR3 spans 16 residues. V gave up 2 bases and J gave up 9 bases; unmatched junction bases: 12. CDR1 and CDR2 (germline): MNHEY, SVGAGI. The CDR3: CASSYTGTSSSGTQYF. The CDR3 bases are TGTGCCAGCAGTTACACCGGGACTAGCTCCTCTGGGACGCAGTATTTT.

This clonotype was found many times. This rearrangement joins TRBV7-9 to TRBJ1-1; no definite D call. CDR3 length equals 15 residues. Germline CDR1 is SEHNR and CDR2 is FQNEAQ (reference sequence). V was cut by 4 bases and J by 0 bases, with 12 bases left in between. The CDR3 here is CASSSTWQVNTEAFF. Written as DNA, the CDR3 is TGTGCCAGCAGCTCTACGTGGCAGGTGAACACTGAAGCTTTCTTT.

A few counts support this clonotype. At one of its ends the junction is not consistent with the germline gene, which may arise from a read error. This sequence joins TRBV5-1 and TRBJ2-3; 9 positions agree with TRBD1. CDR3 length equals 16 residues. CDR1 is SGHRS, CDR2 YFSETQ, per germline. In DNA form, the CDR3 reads TGCGCCAGCACCTTGAATCCCGGGACAGGGACAGATACGCAGTATTTT. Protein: CASTLNPGTGTDTQYF.

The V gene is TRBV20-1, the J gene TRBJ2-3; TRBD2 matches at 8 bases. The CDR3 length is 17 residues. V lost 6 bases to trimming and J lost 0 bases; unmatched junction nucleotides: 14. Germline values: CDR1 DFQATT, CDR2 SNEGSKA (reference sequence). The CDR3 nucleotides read TGCAGTGCATATACGGGGGGGGCAGGGGTTAGCACAGATACGCAGTATTTT. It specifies CSAYTGGAGVSTDTQYF.

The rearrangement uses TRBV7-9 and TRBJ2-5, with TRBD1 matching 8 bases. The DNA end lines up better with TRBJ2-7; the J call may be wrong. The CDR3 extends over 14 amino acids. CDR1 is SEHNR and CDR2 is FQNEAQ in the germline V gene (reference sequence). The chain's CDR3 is CASSLSGGNSEQYF. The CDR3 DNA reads TGTGCCAGCAGTCTTTCAGGGGGCAACAGCGAGCAGTACTTC.

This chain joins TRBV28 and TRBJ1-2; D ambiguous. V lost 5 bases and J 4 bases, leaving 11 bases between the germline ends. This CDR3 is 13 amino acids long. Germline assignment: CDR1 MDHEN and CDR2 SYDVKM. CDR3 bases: TGTGCCAGCAGTCAGCCCGGAGTCTATGGCTACACCTTC. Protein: CASSQPGVYGYTF.

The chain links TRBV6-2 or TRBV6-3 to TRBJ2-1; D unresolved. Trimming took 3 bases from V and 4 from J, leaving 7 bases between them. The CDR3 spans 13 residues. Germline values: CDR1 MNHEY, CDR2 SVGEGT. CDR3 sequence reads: CASSYDQYNEQFF. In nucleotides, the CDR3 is TGTGCCAGCAGTTATGATCAGTACAATGAGCAGTTCTTC.

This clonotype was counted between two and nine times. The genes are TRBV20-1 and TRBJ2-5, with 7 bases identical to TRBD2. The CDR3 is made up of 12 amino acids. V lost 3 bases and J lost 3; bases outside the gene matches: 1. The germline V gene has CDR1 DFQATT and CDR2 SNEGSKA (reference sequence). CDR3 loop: CSASGGEETQYF. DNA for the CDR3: TGCAGTGCTAGTGGGGGGGAAGAGACCCAGTACTTC.

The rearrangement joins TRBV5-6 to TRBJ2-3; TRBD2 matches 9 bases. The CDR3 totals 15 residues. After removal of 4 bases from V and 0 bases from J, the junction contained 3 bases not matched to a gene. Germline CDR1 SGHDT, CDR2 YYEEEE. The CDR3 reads CASSGAGGSTDTQYF. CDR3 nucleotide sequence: TGTGCCAGCAGCGGAGCGGGGGGCAGCACAGATACGCAGTATTTT.

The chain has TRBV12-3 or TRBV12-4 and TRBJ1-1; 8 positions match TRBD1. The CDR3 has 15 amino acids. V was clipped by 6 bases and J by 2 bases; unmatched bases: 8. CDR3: CASRGQEWGNTEAFF. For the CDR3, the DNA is TGTGCCAGCAGGGGACAGGAGTGGGGAAACACTGAAGCTTTCTTT.

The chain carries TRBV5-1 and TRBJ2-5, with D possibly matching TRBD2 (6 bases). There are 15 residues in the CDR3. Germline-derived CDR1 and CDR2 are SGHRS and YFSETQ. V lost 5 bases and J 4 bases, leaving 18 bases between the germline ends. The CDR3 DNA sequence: TGCGCCAGCAGTTCGGGAGTAGGCACAGGAGAGACCCAGTACTTC. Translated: CASSSGVGTGETQYF.

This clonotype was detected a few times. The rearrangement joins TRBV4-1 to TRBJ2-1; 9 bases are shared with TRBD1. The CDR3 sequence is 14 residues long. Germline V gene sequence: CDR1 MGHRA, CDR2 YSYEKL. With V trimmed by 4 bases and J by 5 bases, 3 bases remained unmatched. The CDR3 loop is CASSRGQGNNEQFF. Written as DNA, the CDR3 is TGCGCCAGCAGCCGCGGACAGGGGAACAATGAGCAGTTCTTC.

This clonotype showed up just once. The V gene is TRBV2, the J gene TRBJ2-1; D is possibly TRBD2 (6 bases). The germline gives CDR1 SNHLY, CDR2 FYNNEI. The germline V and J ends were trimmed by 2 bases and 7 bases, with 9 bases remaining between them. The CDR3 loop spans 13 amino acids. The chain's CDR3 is CASSEWGENEQFF. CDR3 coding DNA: TGTGCCAGCAGTGAATGGGGGGAGAATGAGCAGTTCTTC.

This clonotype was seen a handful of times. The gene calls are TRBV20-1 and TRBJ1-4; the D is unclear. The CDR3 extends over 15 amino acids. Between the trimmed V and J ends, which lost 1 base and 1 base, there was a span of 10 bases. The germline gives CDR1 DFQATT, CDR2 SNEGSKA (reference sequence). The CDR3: CSARAGAETNEKLFF. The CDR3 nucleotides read TGCAGTGCTAGAGCCGGAGCGGAAACTAATGAAAAACTGTTTTTT.

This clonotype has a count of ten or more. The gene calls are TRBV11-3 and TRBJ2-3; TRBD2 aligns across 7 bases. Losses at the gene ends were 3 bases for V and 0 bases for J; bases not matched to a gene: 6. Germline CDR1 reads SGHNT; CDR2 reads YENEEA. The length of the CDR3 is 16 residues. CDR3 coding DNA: TGTGCCAGCAGCTTCGGACTAGACTCTAGCACAGATACGCAGTATTTT. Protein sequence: CASSFGLDSSTDTQYF.

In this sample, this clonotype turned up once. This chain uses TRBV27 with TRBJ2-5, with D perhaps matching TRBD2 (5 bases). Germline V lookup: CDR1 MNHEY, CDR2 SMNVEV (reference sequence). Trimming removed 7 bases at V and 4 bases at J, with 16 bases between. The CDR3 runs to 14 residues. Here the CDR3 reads CASTIMIGVETQYF. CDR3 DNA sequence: TGTGCCAGCACTATTATGATCGGGGTAGAGACCCAGTACTTC.

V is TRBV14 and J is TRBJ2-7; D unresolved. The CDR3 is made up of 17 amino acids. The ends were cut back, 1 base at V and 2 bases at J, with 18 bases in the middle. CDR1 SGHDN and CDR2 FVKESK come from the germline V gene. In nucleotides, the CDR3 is TGTGCCAGCAGCCAAGGATTTCGGCGCCTGCTTACCTACGAGCAGTACTTC. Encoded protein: CASSQGFRRLLTYEQYF.